Sequencing of this T cell receptor (beta chain) was carried out in a study of T cells in Graves' hyperthyroidism and ophthalmopathy. CDR3 length: 12 amino acids. J was trimmed by 5 bases and V by 7 bases; bases with no gene match: 6. Germline assignment: CDR1 SQVTM and CDR2 ANQGSEA. Amplified regions were TCR beta CDR3 sequences from RNA transcripts. HTBI primers were the set used in a first-round RT-PCR of the TCR CDR3. MiXCR was run by TCRdb on the multiplex PCR reads, yielding one entry per CDR3 protein. The sample shows a few hundred thousand distinct CDR3 sequences, just under 15% of them seen only once. This clonotype was detected ten times or more.

The chain has TRBV29-1 and TRBJ2-7, with 9 bases aligning to TRBD1. The clonotype originates from a woman in her thirties with Graves' hyperthyroidism. Sequenced: blood. The CDR3 loop reads CSAGTGSHEQYF. The CDR3 DNA follows: TGCAGCGCCGGGACAGGGAGCCACGAGCAGTACTTC.